This T cell receptor (beta chain) was observed in a study of beta chain features in type 1 diabetes. This clone turned up a few times. Via CD45RO/CCR7/CD25/CD127/CD95/CD27, cells of the CD4+ naive, central memory, regulatory and stem cell-like memory subsets were sorted. Sorting produced populations that all topped 98% purity. Trimming cost V 2 bases and J 2 bases; bases outside gene matches: 2. Germline V lookup: CDR1 SGHTA, CDR2 FQGNSA. The CDR3 is 14 amino acids. Reverse transcription of all isolated RNA meant that expressed TCRB transcripts were sequenced. TCRdb's copy holds only in-frame clones and misses some; the assay was immunoSEQ multiplex PCR. The sample records about 150,000 clones, 11% being singletons.

The gene calls are TRBV7-2 and TRBJ2-7; 8 nucleotides match TRBD2. The sequence was collected from a man between 18 and 35 years old in good health. Sequenced material: central memory CD4+ T cells from blood. The CDR3 DNA is TGTGCCAGCAGCTTACTAGCGGGCCCCTACGAGCAGTACTTC. Translated: CASSLLAGPYEQYF.